One and the same sample provided the 11 T cell receptor beta chains below, sequenced in a study of cytomegalovirus exposure and HLA in healthy donors. Sequencing used immunoSEQ multiplex PCR; TCRdb keeps in-frame clones, though not all of them. The data show roughly 120,000 clones, with 70% to 90% seen just once and about 2% held by the top ten. The sample comprised PBMCs. Source of these receptors: a woman in her thirties in good health and CMV-seronegative.

The chain combines TRBV6-5 with TRBJ2-7; D is undetermined. Between the trimmed V and J ends, which lost 0 bases and 2 bases, there was a span of 11 bases. CDR3 length: 15 amino acids. From germline, CDR1 is MNHEY and CDR2 SVGAGI. The CDR3 spells CASSYSSSSAYEQYF. CDR3 coding DNA: TGTGCCAGCAGTTACTCGTCTAGTTCGGCCTACGAGCAGTACTTC.

The V gene is TRBV9, the J gene TRBJ1-2, with D tentatively TRBD1 (6 bases). Germline assignment: CDR1 SGDLS and CDR2 YYNGEE. Trimming took 1 base from V and 3 from J, leaving 10 bases between them. The CDR3 has 14 residues. The CDR3 spells CASSVQGGDYGYTF. CDR3 bases: TGTGCCAGCAGCGTACAAGGGGGAGACTATGGCTACACCTTC.

The chain uses TRBV7-9 and TRBJ2-7; D may be TRBD1 (6 bases). There are 13 residues in the CDR3. Trimming removed 2 bases from V and 4 bases from J, with 9 bases in between. Germline V gene lookup returns CDR1 SEHNR and CDR2 FQNEAQ (reference sequence). CDR3 coding DNA: TGTGCCAGCAGCTTAAGGACAGCATACGAGCAGTACTTC. It specifies CASSLRTAYEQYF.

The V call is TRBV6-5, the J call TRBJ1-1, with a tentative D call TRBD1 (6 bases). Germline CDR1 and CDR2: MNHEY and SVGAGI. The CDR3 extends over 14 amino acids. V was pared by 1 base and J by 1 base, with 7 bases between. Here the CDR3 DNA reads TGTGCCAGCAGTTACTTGGGACAGAACACTGAAGCTTTCTTT. Its translation: CASSYLGQNTEAFF.

The gene calls are TRBV6-5 and TRBJ1-6; TRBD1 agrees at 7 bases. Germline-derived CDR1 and CDR2 are MNHEY and SVGAGI. The junction had 5 bases not matched to a gene; V was cut back by 2 bases and J by 7 bases. The CDR3 sequence is 15 residues long. For the CDR3, the DNA is TGTGCCAGCAGTTACGGTACAGGGGACAATTCACCCCTCCACTTT. Protein product: CASSYGTGDNSPLHF.

This clone came up many times. V gene TRBV7-2 combines with J gene TRBJ2-5, with D perhaps matching TRBD2 (6 bases). The CDR3 contains 13 residues. CDR1 is SGHTA, CDR2 FQGNSA, per germline. Trimming stripped 6 bases from V and 5 bases from J, with 13 bases between. CDR3 residues: CASRPTSWETQYF. The CDR3 DNA is TGTGCCAGCAGGCCTACTAGCTGGGAGACCCAGTACTTC. Using reference TRBV7-2 and TRBJ2-5 for the parts outside the CDR3, the full variable domain is GAGVSQSPSNKVTEKGKDVELRCDPISGHTALYWYRQSLGQGLEFLIYFQGNSAPDKSGLPSDRFSAERTGGSVSTLTIQRTQQEDSAVYLCASRPTSWETQYFGPGTRLLVL.

CDR3 coding DNA: TGTGCCAGCCAAAACAACTTCAGGGGGAGCACAGATACGCAGTATTTT. Amino acid sequence: CASQNNFRGSTDTQYF. V is TRBV2 and J is TRBJ2-3; 7 bases fit TRBD1. Germline values: CDR1 SNHLY, CDR2 FYNNEI. V lost 8 bases, J lost 0 bases, and 11 bases stayed unmatched. The CDR3 is 16 residues long.

The chain is built from TRBV6-1 and TRBJ2-1; 7 bases match TRBD1. Per germline, CDR1 MNHNS and CDR2 SASEGT. The CDR3 is 13 amino acids. Trimming removed 5 bases from V and 9 bases from J; junction bases left unmatched: 7. The CDR3 nucleotides are TGTGCCAGCAGTCCCCGGGACAGTAGTGAGCAGTTCTTC. Its protein is CASSPRDSSEQFF.

CDR3 in amino acids: CASSYGQGVYGYTF. CDR3 coding DNA: TGTGCCAGCAGCTACGGACAGGGGGTCTATGGCTACACCTTC. The chain uses TRBV5-4 and TRBJ1-2, with 10 nucleotides matching TRBD1. Germline-derived CDR1 and CDR2 are SGHNT and YYREEE (reference sequence). The CDR3 extends over 14 amino acids. J lost 4 bases, V lost 3 bases, and 3 bases had no gene match.

This rearrangement joins TRBV27 to TRBJ1-1; 8 nucleotides agree with TRBD1. There are 15 residues in the CDR3. Per germline, CDR1 MNHEY and CDR2 SMNVEV (reference sequence). Trimming removed 3 bases from V and 3 bases from J; junction bases left unmatched: 6. The chain's CDR3 is CASSFSLTGDTEAFF. CDR3 nucleotides: TGTGCCAGCAGTTTTTCGCTGACAGGGGACACTGAAGCTTTCTTT.

V and J are TRBV6-6 and TRBJ1-5; no clear D. The germline V gene encodes CDR1 MNHNY and CDR2 SVGAGI (reference sequence). V lost 2 bases and J lost 5, with 16 bases in between. The CDR3 is 16 amino acids. Written as DNA, the CDR3 is TGTGCCAGCAGTTACCCCGACACCGGGATTCATCAGCCCCAGCATTTT. Its protein is CASSYPDTGIHQPQHF.